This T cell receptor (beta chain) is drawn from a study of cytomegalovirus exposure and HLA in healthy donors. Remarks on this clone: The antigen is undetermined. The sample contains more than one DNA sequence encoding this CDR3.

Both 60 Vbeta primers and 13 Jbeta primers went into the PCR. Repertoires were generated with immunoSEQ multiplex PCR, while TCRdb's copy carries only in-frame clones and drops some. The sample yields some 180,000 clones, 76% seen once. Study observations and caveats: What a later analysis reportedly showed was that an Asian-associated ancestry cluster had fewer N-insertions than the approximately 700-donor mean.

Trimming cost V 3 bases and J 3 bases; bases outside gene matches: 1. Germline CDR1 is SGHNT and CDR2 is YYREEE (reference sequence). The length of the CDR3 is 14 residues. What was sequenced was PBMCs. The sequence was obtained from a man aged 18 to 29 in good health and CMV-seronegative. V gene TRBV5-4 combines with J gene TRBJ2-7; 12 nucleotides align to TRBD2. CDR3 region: CASSSTSGSYEQYF. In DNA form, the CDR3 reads TGTGCCAGCAGCTCGACTAGCGGGAGCTACGAGCAGTACTTC.